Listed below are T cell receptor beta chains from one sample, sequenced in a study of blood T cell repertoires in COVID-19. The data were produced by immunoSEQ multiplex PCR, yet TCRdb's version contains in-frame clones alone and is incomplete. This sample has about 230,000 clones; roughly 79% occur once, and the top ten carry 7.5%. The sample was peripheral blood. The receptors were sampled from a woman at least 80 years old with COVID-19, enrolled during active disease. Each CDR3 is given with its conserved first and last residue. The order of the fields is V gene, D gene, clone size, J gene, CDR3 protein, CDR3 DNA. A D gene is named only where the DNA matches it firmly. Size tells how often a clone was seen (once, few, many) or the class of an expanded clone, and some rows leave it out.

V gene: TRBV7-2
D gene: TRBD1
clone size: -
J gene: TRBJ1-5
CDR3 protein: CAQHPGTGRNQPQHF
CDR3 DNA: TGTGCCCAGCACCCCGGGACAGGGAGAAATCAGCCCCAGCATTTT

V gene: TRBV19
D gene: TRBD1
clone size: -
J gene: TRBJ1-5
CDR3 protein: CASSPSGQGFRNQPQHF
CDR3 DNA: TGTGCCAGTAGTCCGTCGGGACAGGGTTTTCGCAATCAGCCCCAGCATTTT

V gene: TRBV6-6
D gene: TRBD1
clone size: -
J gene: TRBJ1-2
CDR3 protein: CASSYLGQESGYTF
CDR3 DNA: TGTGCCAGCAGTTACTTGGGACAGGAGTCTGGCTACACCTTC

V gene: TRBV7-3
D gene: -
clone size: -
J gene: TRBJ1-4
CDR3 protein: CASSRTGRVGEKLFF
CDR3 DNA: TGTGCCAGCAGCCGCACAGGGAGGGTGGGAGAAAAACTGTTTTTT

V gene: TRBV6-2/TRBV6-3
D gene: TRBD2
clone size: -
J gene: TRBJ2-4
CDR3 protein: CASSIPGLGFVVTKNIQYF
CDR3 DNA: TGTGCCAGCAGTATACCGGGACTAGGGTTCGTTGTCACCAAAAACATTCAGTACTTC

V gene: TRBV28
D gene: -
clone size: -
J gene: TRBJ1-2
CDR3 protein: CALQERGGDYGYTF
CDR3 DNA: TGTGCCCTACAGGAAAGGGGGGGTGACTATGGCTACACCTTC

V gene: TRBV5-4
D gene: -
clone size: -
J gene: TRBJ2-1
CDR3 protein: CASSLTGLGNEQFF
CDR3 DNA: TGTGCCAGCAGCTTGACAGGTCTAGGCAATGAGCAGTTCTTC

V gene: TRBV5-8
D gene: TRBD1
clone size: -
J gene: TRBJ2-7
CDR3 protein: CASSFDRAYEQYF
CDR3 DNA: TGTGCCAGCAGCTTCGACAGGGCCTACGAGCAGTACTTC

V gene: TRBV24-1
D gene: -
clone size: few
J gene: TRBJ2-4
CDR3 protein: CATSDVKNRELLAKNIQYF
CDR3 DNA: TGTGCCACCAGTGATGTAAAGAACAGGGAATTACTAGCCAAAAACATTCAGTACTTC

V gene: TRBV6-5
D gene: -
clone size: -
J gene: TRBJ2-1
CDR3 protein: CASRSLEGAYNEQFF
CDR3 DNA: TGTGCCAGCCGCTCCCTAGAGGGAGCCTACAATGAGCAGTTCTTC

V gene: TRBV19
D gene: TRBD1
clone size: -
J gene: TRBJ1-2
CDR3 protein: CASSMTGEFYGYTF
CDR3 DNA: TGTGCCAGTAGTATGACAGGGGAATTCTATGGCTACACCTTC

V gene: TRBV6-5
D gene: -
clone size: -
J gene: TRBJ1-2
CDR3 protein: CASKRFYGYTF
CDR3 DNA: TGTGCCAGCAAGAGGTTCTATGGCTACACCTTC

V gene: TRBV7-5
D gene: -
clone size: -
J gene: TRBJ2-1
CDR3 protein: CARSFGPPKRNNEQFF
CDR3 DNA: TGTGCCAGAAGCTTTGGCCCCCCTAAGCGGAACAATGAGCAGTTCTTC

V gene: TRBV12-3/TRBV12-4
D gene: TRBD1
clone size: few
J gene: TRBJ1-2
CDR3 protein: CASSLGQVTYTF
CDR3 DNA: TGTGCCAGCAGTTTGGGACAGGTTACCTACACCTTC

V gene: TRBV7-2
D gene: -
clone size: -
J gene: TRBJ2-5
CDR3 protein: CASSLTQPETQYF
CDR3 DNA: TGTGCCAGCAGCTTAACACAGCCAGAGACCCAGTACTTC

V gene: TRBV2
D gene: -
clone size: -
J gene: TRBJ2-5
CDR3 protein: CASSSDTPETQYF
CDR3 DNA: TGTGCCAGCAGTAGCGATACGCCGGAGACCCAGTACTTC

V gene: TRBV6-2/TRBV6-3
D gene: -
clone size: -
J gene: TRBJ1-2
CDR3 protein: CASSYSIQSYGYTF
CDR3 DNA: TGTGCCAGCAGTTACTCGATACAGAGCTATGGCTACACCTTC

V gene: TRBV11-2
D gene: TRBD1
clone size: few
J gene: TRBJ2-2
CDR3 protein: CASSPPDGTDTGELFF
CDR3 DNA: TGTGCCAGCAGCCCCCCAGACGGGACAGACACCGGGGAGCTGTTTTTT

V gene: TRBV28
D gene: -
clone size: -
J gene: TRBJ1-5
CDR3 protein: CASSRNQPQHF
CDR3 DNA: TGTGCCAGCTCCCGGAATCAGCCCCAGCATTTT

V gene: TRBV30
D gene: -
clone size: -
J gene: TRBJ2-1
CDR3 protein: CAWSSSVYNEQFF
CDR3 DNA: TGTGCCTGGAGTTCCTCAGTCTACAATGAGCAGTTCTTC

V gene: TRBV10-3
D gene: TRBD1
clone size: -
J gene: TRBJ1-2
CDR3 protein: CAISDPGGREDGYTF
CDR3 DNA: TGTGCCATCAGTGACCCAGGGGGCCGCGAAGATGGCTACACCTTC

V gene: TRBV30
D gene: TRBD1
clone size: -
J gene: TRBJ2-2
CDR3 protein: CAWSQDREELFF
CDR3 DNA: TGTGCCTGGAGCCAGGACAGGGAAGAGCTGTTTTTT

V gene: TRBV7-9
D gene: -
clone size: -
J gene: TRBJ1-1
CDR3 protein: CASSLDRQAVDAEAFF
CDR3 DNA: TGTGCCAGCAGCTTAGATCGGCAGGCCGTAGACGCTGAAGCTTTCTTT

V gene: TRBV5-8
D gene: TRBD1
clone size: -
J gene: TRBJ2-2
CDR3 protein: CASSQGQTNTGELFF
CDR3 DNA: TGTGCCAGCAGCCAGGGACAGACGAACACCGGGGAGCTGTTTTTT

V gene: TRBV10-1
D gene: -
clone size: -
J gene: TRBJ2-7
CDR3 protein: CASSGGTYEQYF
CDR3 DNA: TGCGCCAGCAGTGGCGGGACCTACGAGCAGTACTTC

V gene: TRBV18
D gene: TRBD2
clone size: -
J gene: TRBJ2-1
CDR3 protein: CASSPPLAGGNEQFF
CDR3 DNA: TGTGCCAGCTCACCACCACTAGCGGGAGGGAATGAGCAGTTCTTC